Listed here are 17 T cell receptor beta chains from one sample, sequenced in a study of T cells in Graves' hyperthyroidism and ophthalmopathy (dated by TCRdb to about 2019). Library method: multiplex PCR. Sequencing instrument: Illumina HiSeq 2000. Amplification of TCR beta CDR3 regions was carried out from RNA transcripts. The TCR CDR3 was subjected to a first round of RT-PCR using the HTBI primer set and the Qiagen OneStep RT-PCR kit. TCRdb ran its own pipeline on the public reads, namely fastp trimming at Q25 and MiXCR clone calling, and kept in-frame beta chains. When rows share a CDR3 protein, they turn into one entry using the most common DNA and genes. The sample includes fewer than 450,000 distinct CDR3 sequences, with about a sixth observed a single time. In total, the top ten clones hold approximately 33% of the sample. Sequencing input: blood. The receptors here all came from a woman under 40 with Graves' hyperthyroidism that later progressed to Graves' ophthalmopathy.

This clonotype turned up a few times. The genes are TRBV13 and TRBJ2-2; possible D gene TRBD2, 5 bases. This CDR3 has 15 amino acids. Trimming cost V 5 bases and J 5 bases, with 15 bases left between them. The V gene's germline CDR1 is PRHDT and CDR2 FYEKMQ (reference sequence). The CDR3 protein is CASSPVVERTGELFF. CDR3 DNA: TGTGCCAGCAGCCCGGTGGTAGAGCGGACCGGGGAGCTGTTTTTT.

This clonotype was observed at least ten times. Germline and junction disagree at one end, which may indicate a read error. The chain uses TRBV5-4 and TRBJ2-5; D gene uncertain. Germline assignment: CDR1 SGHNT and CDR2 YYREEE (reference sequence). There are 9 residues in the CDR3. This CDR3 is CSVGETQYF. The CDR3 coding sequence is TGCTCGGTGGGAGAGACCCAGTACTTC.

This clonotype was seen ten or more times. The V call is TRBV18, the J call TRBJ1-6; D uncertain. The ends were cut back, 3 bases at V and 10 bases at J, with 16 bases in the middle. The CDR3 spans 15 residues. The germline V gene encodes CDR1 KGHSH and CDR2 LQKENI. The CDR3 region has the DNA TGTGCCAGCTCACCGCCACAGCGAGTAGGATCACCCCTCCACTTT. This encodes CASSPPQRVGSPLHF.

This clonotype was recorded at least ten times. This chain joins TRBV11-2 and TRBJ1-2; 9 bases map to TRBD1. The CDR3 extends over 14 amino acids. From germline, CDR1 is SGHAT and CDR2 FQNNGV. J lost 4 bases, V lost 5 bases, and 5 bases had no gene match. The CDR3 sequence is CASSPSQGAYGYTF. The CDR3, as DNA: TGTGCCAGCAGCCCTTCACAGGGGGCCTATGGCTACACCTTC. Full variable domain (remainder filled in from reference TRBV11-2 and TRBJ1-2): EAGVAQSPRYKIIEKRQSVAFWCNPISGHATLYWYQQILGQGPKLLIQFQNNGVVDDSQLPKDRFSAERLKGVDSTLKIQPAKLEDSAVYLCASSPSQGAYGYTFGSGTRLTVV.

Only a few counts were recorded for this clonotype. The chain uses TRBV20-1 and TRBJ1-2; no reliable D call. V was trimmed by 7 bases and J by 0 bases, leaving 3 bases between them. From germline, CDR1 is DFQATT and CDR2 SNEGSKA (reference sequence). The CDR3 length is 10 residues. In DNA form, the CDR3 reads TGCAGTGGATCTAACTATGGCTACACCTTC. Translating gives CSGSNYGYTF.

V usage is TRBV4-1 and J usage is TRBJ2-7, with D possibly being TRBD2 (6 bases). The germline V gene encodes CDR1 MGHRA and CDR2 YSYEKL. V lost 3 bases and J lost 0, with 12 bases in between. CDR3 length equals 15 residues. The CDR3 spells CASSHLSGSSYEQYF. Here the CDR3 DNA reads TGCGCCAGCAGCCACCTTAGCGGAAGCTCCTACGAGCAGTACTTC.

This clonotype was detected many times. This CDR3 is CASSFLGNEQYF. The CDR3 DNA reads TGCGCCAGCAGCTTCCTGGGGAACGAGCAGTACTTC. The chain joins TRBV5-1 to TRBJ2-7; D is unresolved. The CDR3 totals 12 residues. Per the germline V gene, CDR1 is SGHRS and CDR2 is YFSETQ. Trimming took off 2 bases at V and 5 bases at J, with 8 bases between the two ends.

This chain links TRBV3-1 with TRBJ2-5, with 7 nucleotides matching TRBD2. The CDR3 spans 15 residues. With 4 bases clipped from V and 4 bases from J, the junction kept 9 bases outside the gene matches. CDR1 and CDR2 (germline): LGHDT, YNNKEL (reference sequence). Here the CDR3 DNA reads TGTGCCAGCAGCCTTTTCCATAGCGGGCCAGAGACCCAGTACTTC. Translated, it gives CASSLFHSGPETQYF.

To note about this clonotype: Possible read error: a much larger clone is one base away. The chain combines TRBV2 with TRBJ1-6; tentative D call: TRBD1 (5 bases). Trimming took off 2 bases at V and 1 base at J, with 18 bases between the two ends. The length of the CDR3 is 19 residues. Germline lookup yields CDR1 SNHLY and CDR2 FYNNEI. CDR3 sequence reads: CASSETVGLGFSYNSPLHF. DNA for the CDR3: TGTGCCAGCAGTGAAACGGTGGGGCTCGGGTTTTCCTATAATTCACCCCTCCACTTT.

In this sample, this clonotype turned up many times. This chain joins TRBV7-2 and TRBJ2-1; no reliable D call. CDR1 and CDR2 from the germline V gene are SGHTA and FQGNSA. The CDR3 sequence is 13 residues long. V lost 5 bases to trimming and J lost 5 bases, with 10 bases between them. The CDR3 bases are TGTGCCAGCAGCGCGTACACGGACAATGAGCAGTTCTTC. This encodes CASSAYTDNEQFF.

The chain carries TRBV20-1 and TRBJ2-3, with D perhaps TRBD1 or TRBD2 (5 bases each). The CDR3 sequence is 15 residues long. Trimming pared 6 bases from V and 11 bases from J, leaving 27 bases between. Germline CDR1 reads DFQATT; CDR2 reads SNEGSKA (reference sequence). The CDR3 sequence: CSAKPGLEGRNKQYF. For the CDR3, the DNA is TGCAGTGCCAAACCAGGGCTAGAGGGGCGTAATAAGCAGTATTTT.

The chain employs TRBV19 and TRBJ2-2; D unclear. Germline-derived CDR1 and CDR2 are LNHDA and SQIVND (reference sequence). There are 14 residues in the CDR3. V was cut by 7 bases and J by 0 bases, with 9 bases left in between. Written as DNA, the CDR3 is TGTGCCAGTAACCCTCAGTCGAACACCGGGGAGCTGTTTTTT. This gives the protein CASNPQSNTGELFF.

The table lists this clonotype with many counts. The V gene is TRBV28, the J gene TRBJ1-1; D remains ambiguous. The germline V gene encodes CDR1 MDHEN and CDR2 SYDVKM. The CDR3 runs to 15 residues. V lost 4 bases and J lost 0, with 12 bases in between. Here the CDR3 reads CASSSPGVMNTEAFF. In nucleotides, the CDR3 is TGTGCCAGCAGTTCCCCCGGGGTTATGAACACTGAAGCTTTCTTT.

This clonotype was picked up many times. The CDR3 spells CASSLGGLVYGYTF. The CDR3 DNA follows: TGTGCCAGCAGCCTCGGGGGGCTTGTCTATGGCTACACCTTC. The chain recombines TRBV11-2 with TRBJ1-2, with a tentative D call TRBD1 (6 bases). The CDR3 runs to 14 residues. Trimming cost V 5 bases and J 4 bases, with 14 bases left between them. Germline CDR1 reads SGHAT; CDR2 reads FQNNGV.

Remarks on this clonotype: This clone may be a read error of a much larger clone one base away. This CDR3 is missing its conserved last phenylalanine or tryptophan, likely due to a read error. V usage is TRBV5-6 and J usage is TRBJ1-1; no definite D call. V lost 1 base and J 7 bases, leaving 14 bases between the germline ends. The CDR3 consists of 14 residues. The germline V gene encodes CDR1 SGHDT and CDR2 YYEEEE. The CDR3 loop is CASSLLIEAIEAFL. The CDR3 DNA reads TGTGCCAGCAGCTTGCTCATAGAGGCGATTGAAGCTTTCCTT.

This clonotype was detected ten times or more. The chain employs TRBV5-6 and TRBJ1-5; D is possibly TRBD1 (5 bases). Trimming shortened V by 2 bases and J by 0 bases, and 9 bases separated the two germline ends. The CDR3 loop spans 15 amino acids. CDR1 SGHDT and CDR2 YYEEEE come from the germline V gene. The DNA for the CDR3 is TGTGCCAGCAGCTTCACAGGAAATAGCAATCAGCCCCAGCATTTT. As protein: CASSFTGNSNQPQHF.

This clonotype was seen more than once but under ten times. The chain carries TRBV28 and TRBJ1-4; 8 positions match TRBD1. This CDR3 comprises 19 residues. V gave up 2 bases and J gave up 6 bases; unmatched junction bases: 17. Germline V gene lookup returns CDR1 MDHEN and CDR2 SYDVKM. The CDR3, as DNA: TGTGCCAGCAGTTTAGGGGCCCTAGGGGACAGGCAAGATTATGAAAAACTGTTTTTT. Translating it yields CASSLGALGDRQDYEKLFF. The variable domain in full, completed from reference TRBV28 and TRBJ1-4, reads DVKVTQSSRYLVKRTGEKVFLECVQDMDHENMFWYRQDPGLGLRLIYFSYDVKMKEKGDIPEGYSVSREKKERFSLILESASTNQTSMYLCASSLGALGDRQDYEKLFFGSGTQLSVL.